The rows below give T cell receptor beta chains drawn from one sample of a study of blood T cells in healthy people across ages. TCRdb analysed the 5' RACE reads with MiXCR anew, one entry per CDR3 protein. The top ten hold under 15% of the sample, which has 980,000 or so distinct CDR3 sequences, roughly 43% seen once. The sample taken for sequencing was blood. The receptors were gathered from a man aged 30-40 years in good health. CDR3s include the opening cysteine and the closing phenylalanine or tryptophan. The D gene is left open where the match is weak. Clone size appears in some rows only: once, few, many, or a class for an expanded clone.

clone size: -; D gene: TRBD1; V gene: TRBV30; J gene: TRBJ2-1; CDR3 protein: CAWSRARGLYNEQFF; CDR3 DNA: TGTGCCTGGAGTAGGGCCAGGGGGCTTTACAATGAGCAGTTCTTC
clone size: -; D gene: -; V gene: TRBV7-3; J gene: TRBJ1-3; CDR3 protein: CASSLIPGSGNTIYF; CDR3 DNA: TGTGCCAGCAGCTTAATTCCGGGGTCTGGAAACACCATATATTTT
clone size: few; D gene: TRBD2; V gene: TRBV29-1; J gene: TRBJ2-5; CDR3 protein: CSVGTSGGVETQYF; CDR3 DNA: TGCAGCGTTGGGACTAGCGGGGGGGTAGAGACCCAGTACTTC
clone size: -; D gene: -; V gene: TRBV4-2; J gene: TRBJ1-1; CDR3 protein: CAGSQEVEVYTEAFF; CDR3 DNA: TGTGCCGGCAGCCAAGAAGTCGAGGTTTACACTGAAGCTTTCTTT
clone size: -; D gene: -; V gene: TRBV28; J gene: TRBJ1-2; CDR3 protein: CASSSGQPYGYTF; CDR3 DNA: TGTGCCAGCAGTTCGGGGCAGCCCTATGGCTACACCTTC
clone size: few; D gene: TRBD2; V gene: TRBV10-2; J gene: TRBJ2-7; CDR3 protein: CASRTSGGDYEQYF; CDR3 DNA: TGCGCCAGCCGGACTAGCGGGGGTGACTACGAGCAGTACTTC
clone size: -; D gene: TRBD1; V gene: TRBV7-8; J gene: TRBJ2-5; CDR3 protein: CASSSTGLKRETQYF; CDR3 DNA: TGTGCCAGCAGCTCGACAGGGCTCAAGAGGGAGACCCAGTACTTC
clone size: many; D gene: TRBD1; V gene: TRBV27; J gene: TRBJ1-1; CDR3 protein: CASSDRENTEAFF; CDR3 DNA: TGTGCCAGCAGTGACAGGGAGAACACTGAAGCTTTCTTT
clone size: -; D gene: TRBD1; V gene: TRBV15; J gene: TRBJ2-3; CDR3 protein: CATRPMTGNTDTQYF; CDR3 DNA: TGTGCCACCAGACCTATGACAGGGAACACAGATACGCAGTATTTT
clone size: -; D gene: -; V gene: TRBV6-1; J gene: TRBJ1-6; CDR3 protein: CASSPRRGQVNNSPLHF; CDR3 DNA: TGTGCCAGCAGTCCCAGACGGGGGCAAGTAAATAATTCACCCCTCCACTTT
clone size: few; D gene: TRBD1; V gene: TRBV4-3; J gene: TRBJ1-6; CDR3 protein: CASSQENRGINSPLHF; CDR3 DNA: TGCGCCAGCAGCCAAGAAAACAGGGGTATCAATTCACCCCTCCACTTT
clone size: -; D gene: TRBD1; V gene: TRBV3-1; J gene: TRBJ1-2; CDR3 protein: CASSQGGGARYGYTF; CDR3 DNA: TGTGCCAGCAGCCAAGGAGGGGGCGCTAGGTATGGCTACACCTTC
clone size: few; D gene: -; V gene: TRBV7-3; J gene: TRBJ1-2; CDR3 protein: CASSMTANYGYTF; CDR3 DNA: TGTGCCAGCAGCATGACAGCTAACTATGGCTACACCTTC
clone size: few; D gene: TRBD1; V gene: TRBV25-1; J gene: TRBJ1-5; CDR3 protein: CASSGRTGSDQPQHF; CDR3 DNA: TGTGCCAGCAGTGGTCGGACAGGGAGCGATCAGCCCCAGCATTTT
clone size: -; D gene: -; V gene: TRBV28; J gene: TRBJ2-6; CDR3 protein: CASRSTGSGANVLTF; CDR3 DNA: TGTGCCAGCAGGTCAACAGGGTCTGGGGCCAACGTCCTGACTTTC
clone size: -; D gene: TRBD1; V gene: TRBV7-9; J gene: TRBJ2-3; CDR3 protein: CATGTGSADTQYF; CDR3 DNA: TGTGCCACCGGGACAGGGTCAGCAGATACGCAGTATTTT
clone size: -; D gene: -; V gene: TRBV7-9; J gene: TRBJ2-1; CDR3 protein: CASSLVRQGNNEQFF; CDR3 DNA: TGTGCCAGCAGCTTAGTCCGGCAGGGAAACAATGAGCAGTTCTTC
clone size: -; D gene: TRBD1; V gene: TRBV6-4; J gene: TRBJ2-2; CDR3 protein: CASSDLTGDTGELFF; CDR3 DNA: TGTGCCAGCAGTGACCTGACAGGGGACACCGGGGAGCTGTTTTTT
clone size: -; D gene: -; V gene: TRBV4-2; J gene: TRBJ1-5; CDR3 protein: CASSLHIRRGRSQPQHF; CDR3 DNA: TGTGCCAGCAGCCTACATATACGGAGGGGGAGAAGTCAGCCCCAGCATTTT
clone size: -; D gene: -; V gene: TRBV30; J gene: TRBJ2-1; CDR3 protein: CAWSPGTSIYDEQFF; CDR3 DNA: TGTGCCTGGAGTCCCGGGACCTCGATCTACGATGAGCAGTTCTTC
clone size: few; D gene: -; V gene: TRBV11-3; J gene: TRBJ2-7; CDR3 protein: CASSTALTYEQYF; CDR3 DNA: TGTGCCAGCAGCACAGCGCTTACCTACGAGCAGTACTTC
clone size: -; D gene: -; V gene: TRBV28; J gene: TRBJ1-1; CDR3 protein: CASSWGATEAFF; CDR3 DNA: TGTGCCAGCAGTTGGGGAGCCACTGAAGCTTTCTTT
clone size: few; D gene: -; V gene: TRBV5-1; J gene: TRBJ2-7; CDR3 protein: CASGDSFHEQYF; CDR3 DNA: TGCGCCAGTGGAGATAGTTTCCACGAGCAGTACTTC
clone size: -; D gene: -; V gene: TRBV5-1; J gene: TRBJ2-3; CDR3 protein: CASILGDTYTDTQYF; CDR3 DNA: TGCGCCAGCATCCTGGGGGACACCTACACAGATACGCAGTATTTT
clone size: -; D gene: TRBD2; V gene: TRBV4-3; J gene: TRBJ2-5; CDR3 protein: CASSQVRTSGGPKETQYF; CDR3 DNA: TGCGCCAGCAGCCAAGTCCGGACTAGCGGGGGGCCGAAAGAGACCCAGTACTTC
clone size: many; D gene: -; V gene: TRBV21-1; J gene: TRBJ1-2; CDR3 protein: CASSAARQERGYTF; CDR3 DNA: TGTGCCAGCAGCGCCGCCCGACAGGAGCGTGGCTACACCTTC
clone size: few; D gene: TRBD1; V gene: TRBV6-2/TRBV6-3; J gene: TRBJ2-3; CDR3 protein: CASRETYDRGTDTQYF; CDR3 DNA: TGTGCCAGCAGGGAGACGTACGACAGGGGCACAGATACGCAGTATTTT
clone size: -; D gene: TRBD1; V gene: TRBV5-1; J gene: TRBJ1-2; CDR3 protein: CASSLDYRGDYGYTF; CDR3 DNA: TGCGCCAGCAGTCTCGATTACAGGGGAGACTATGGCTACACCTTC
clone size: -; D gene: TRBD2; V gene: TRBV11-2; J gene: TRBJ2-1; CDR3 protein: CASSLVASGGDNEQFF; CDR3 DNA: TGTGCCAGCAGCTTAGTCGCTAGCGGGGGAGACAATGAGCAGTTCTTC
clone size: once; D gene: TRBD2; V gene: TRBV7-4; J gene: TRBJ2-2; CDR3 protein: CASSFLGLAGETGELFF; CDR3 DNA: TGTGCCAGCAGCTTTCTGGGACTAGCGGGGGAAACCGGGGAGCTGTTTTTT
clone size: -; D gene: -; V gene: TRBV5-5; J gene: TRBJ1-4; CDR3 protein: CASRVRAADEKLFF; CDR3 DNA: TGTGCCAGCAGGGTCAGAGCCGCAGATGAAAAACTGTTTTTT
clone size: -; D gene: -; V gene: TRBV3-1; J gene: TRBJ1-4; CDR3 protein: CASSGRVYATNEKLFF; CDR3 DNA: TGTGCCAGCAGCGGACGGGTCTACGCAACTAATGAAAAACTGTTTTTT
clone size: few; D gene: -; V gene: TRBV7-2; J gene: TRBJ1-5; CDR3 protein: CASSLAGSGVSNQPQHF; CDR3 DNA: TGTGCCAGCAGCTTAGCGGGGTCAGGGGTATCAAATCAGCCCCAGCATTTT
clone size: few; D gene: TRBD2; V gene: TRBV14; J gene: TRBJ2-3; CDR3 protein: CASSQGSSGSTDTQYF; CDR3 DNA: TGTGCCAGCAGCCAAGGGTCTAGCGGGAGCACAGATACGCAGTATTTT
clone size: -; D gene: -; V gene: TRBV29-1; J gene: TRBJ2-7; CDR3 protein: CSVEGKREDEQYF; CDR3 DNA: TGCAGCGTTGAGGGGAAAAGGGAGGACGAGCAGTACTTC
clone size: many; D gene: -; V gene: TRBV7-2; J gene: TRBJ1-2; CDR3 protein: CASSLDGSNYGYTF; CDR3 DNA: TGTGCCAGCAGTTTGGACGGGTCTAACTATGGCTACACCTTC
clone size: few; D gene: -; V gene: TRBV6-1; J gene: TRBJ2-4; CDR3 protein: CASSEHHPGFLAKNIQYF; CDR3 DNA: TGTGCCAGCAGTGAACACCACCCGGGGTTCCTAGCCAAAAACATTCAGTACTTC
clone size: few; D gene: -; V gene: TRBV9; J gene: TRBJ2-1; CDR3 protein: CASSVAGLAYNEQFF; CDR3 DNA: TGTGCCAGCAGCGTAGCGGGACTTGCCTACAATGAGCAGTTCTTC
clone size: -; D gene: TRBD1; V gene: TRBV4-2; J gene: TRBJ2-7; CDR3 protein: CASSQEGDSEITDEQYF; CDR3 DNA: TGTGCCAGCAGCCAAGAAGGGGACAGCGAGATTACCGACGAGCAGTACTTC
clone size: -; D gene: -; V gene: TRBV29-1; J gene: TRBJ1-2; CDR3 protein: CSVGLGARGYTF; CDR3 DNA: TGCAGCGTTGGCCTGGGGGCGCGGGGCTACACCTTC